Only a few counts were recorded for the clone carrying this T cell receptor beta chain. What it binds is not known. Germline V CDR1 and CDR2: SGHRS, YFSETQ. V lost 2 bases and J 6 bases, leaving 14 bases between the germline ends. This CDR3 region has 15 residues. Sample treatment: approximately nine-day PBMC culture with coronavirus spike peptide pools or control peptides (ViraFEST assay). This specimen comes from a study of vaccination and CD4 T cells after COVID-19. For the study at large: Control cultures received a CEFX pool, an HIV-1 Nef pool, or no peptide.

An Oncomine TCR Beta short-read assay was used to sequence the DNA from cultured CD4+ T cells. TCRdb re-analysed the PCR reads in MiXCR, keeping a single row per CDR3 protein. The sample consists of 15,000 to 20,000 distinct CDR3 sequences, approximately 36% of them appearing once. The chain joins TRBV5-1 to TRBJ2-2; possible D gene TRBD1, 6 bases. The source of this sequence is a human donor who had recovered from COVID-19. Source material: CD4+ T cells from blood, cultured in vitro. CDR3 DNA: TGCGCCAGCAGCTTAGGGGGATCGGATGCCGGGGAGCTGTTTTTT. This encodes CASSLGGSDAGELFF.